A selection of T cell receptor beta chains follows, all from one sample in a study of identical twins. Via MiXCR, TCRdb re-called the 5' RACE reads, giving one row per CDR3 protein. The sample consists of 220,000 or so distinct CDR3 sequences, roughly 7% of them appearing once. These data also formed part of another study, on yellow fever vaccine responses in identical twins.

Sequenced sample: memory (CD45RO+) T cells sorted from blood. These receptors were collected from a woman aged 18 to 35 in good health. CDR3s include the opening cysteine and the closing phenylalanine or tryptophan. D genes are given only for firm matches. Not all rows give a size; the values are once, few, many and, for expanded clones, a class.

d_gene	v_gene	j_gene	abundance	CDR3nt	CDR3aa
NA	TRBV3-1	TRBJ1-5	NA	TGTGCCAGCAGCCACGGGGCCCGCAATCAGCCCCAGCATTTT	CASSHGARNQPQHF
NA	TRBV11-1	TRBJ1-5	many	TGTGCCAGCAGGATAGGTATATTGACAGCCGGTCGCAATCAGCCCCAGCATTTT	CASRIGILTAGRNQPQHF
NA	TRBV6-1	TRBJ1-3	few	TGTGCCAGCAGTCCTAGACGGATCTCTGGAAACACCATATATTTT	CASSPRRISGNTIYF
NA	TRBV6-1	TRBJ1-5	many	TGTGCCACCGCCGGGGACGGCAATCAGCCCCAGCATTTT	CATAGDGNQPQHF
NA	TRBV3-1	TRBJ1-2	NA	TGTGCCAGCAGCCAAGATCGATGGGGCTACACCTTC	CASSQDRWGYTF
NA	TRBV7-6	TRBJ2-2	many	TGTGCCAGCAGCTTATCAGGGACCCGGAACACCGGGGAGCTGTTTTTT	CASSLSGTRNTGELFF
NA	TRBV5-1	TRBJ2-2	many	TGCGCCAGCAGCGAATTACAGGGTCCCGGGGAGCTGTTTTTT	CASSELQGPGELFF
TRBD2	TRBV12-3/TRBV12-4	TRBJ2-7	NA	TGTGCCAGCAGTTTAAGTAGCGGGAGTATCGGTCTGTACTTC	CASSLSSGSIGLYF
NA	TRBV20-1	TRBJ1-1	few	TGCAGTGCTTATGGACAGCCGAACACTGAAGCTTTCTTT	CSAYGQPNTEAFF
NA	TRBV9	TRBJ2-2	many	TGTGCCAGCAGCCCCGACGCGAACACCGGGGAGCTGTTTTTT	CASSPDANTGELFF
TRBD2	TRBV5-6	TRBJ2-1	many	TGTGCCAGCAGCTCAGTAGCGGGGGGCTCCTACAATGAGCAGTTCTTC	CASSSVAGGSYNEQFF
NA	TRBV18	TRBJ2-2	few	TGTGCCAGCTCTCCGACAATGACTAGTGGCACCGGGGAGCTGTTTTTT	CASSPTMTSGTGELFF
TRBD2	TRBV9	TRBJ2-3	many	TGTGCCAGCAGCGTAGCTATGCGGGAGACAGATACGCAGTATTTT	CASSVAMRETDTQYF
TRBD1	TRBV5-1	TRBJ2-3	many	TGCGCCAGCAGCTTGGGGACAGGGCCCCCAGATACGCAGTATTTT	CASSLGTGPPDTQYF
NA	TRBV13	TRBJ2-6	NA	TGTGCCAGCAGCTATGACAGCTCCTACTCTGGGGCCAACGTCCTGACTTTC	CASSYDSSYSGANVLTF
TRBD2	TRBV3-1	TRBJ2-7	NA	TGTGCCAGCAGCAACAGGACTAGCGGGAGCTACGAGCAGTACTTC	CASSNRTSGSYEQYF
TRBD2	TRBV25-1	TRBJ2-1	few	TGTGCCAGCAGTGATCCCATAGCGGGAAAAAATGAGCAGTTCTTC	CASSDPIAGKNEQFF
NA	TRBV6-5	TRBJ1-5	few	TGTGCCAGCAGTTACGGGGTTAGCAATCAGCCCCAGCATTTT	CASSYGVSNQPQHF
TRBD2	TRBV6-1	TRBJ2-7	NA	TGTGCCAGCAGGGGTCAGACTAGCGGGAGGAACGAGCAGTACTTC	CASRGQTSGRNEQYF
TRBD1	TRBV5-1	TRBJ2-3	many	TGCGCCAGCAGCCCCATGGACAGGGGGCTTAGAGATACGCAGTATTTT	CASSPMDRGLRDTQYF
TRBD2	TRBV20-1	TRBJ2-5	few	TGCAGCCCCGGGAGGGAGACCCAGTACTTC	CSPGRETQYF
TRBD2	TRBV4-2	TRBJ2-3	NA	TGTGCCAGCAGCCAAGATAGCGGGGGGGCAGAGGTGCAGTATTTT	CASSQDSGGAEVQYF
NA	TRBV10-2	TRBJ1-3	few	TGCGCCAGCAGTCAGGGTGAAAGAAACACCATATATTTT	CASSQGERNTIYF
NA	TRBV6-1	TRBJ2-7	few	TGTGCCAGCATAGCGCAGAGCTCCTACGAGCAGTACTTC	CASIAQSSYEQYF
NA	TRBV5-1	TRBJ1-1	few	TGCGCCAGCAGCTTAGGGAGTCCGGGGAACACTGAAGCTTTCTTT	CASSLGSPGNTEAFF
NA	TRBV14	TRBJ2-1	NA	TGTGCCAGCAGCCAGACAGCCTTCGCGAGAGGGAATGAGCAGTTCTTC	CASSQTAFARGNEQFF
TRBD1	TRBV29-1	TRBJ2-5	few	TGCAGCGTTTATGACAGGGGGCATGAGACCCAGTACTTC	CSVYDRGHETQYF
TRBD2	TRBV6-5	TRBJ2-3	NA	TGTGCCAGCAGTTACGGACTAGCGGGGGGTGCAGATACGCAGTATTTT	CASSYGLAGGADTQYF
NA	TRBV5-1	TRBJ2-7	few	TGCGCCAGCAGCTTGGGGTCTTTGGGGGACGAGCAGTACTTC	CASSLGSLGDEQYF
NA	TRBV12-3/TRBV12-4	TRBJ2-3	NA	TGTGCCAGCAGTTTAGACGGCACAGATACGCAGTATTTT	CASSLDGTDTQYF
NA	TRBV19	TRBJ1-2	NA	TGTGCCAGTAGTCCACGAGGGGACGGACTGAATGGCTACACCTTC	CASSPRGDGLNGYTF
NA	TRBV11-2	TRBJ2-3	once	TGTGCCAGCAGCTTGGGGCGGGTGGACCACACAGATACGCAGTATTTT	CASSLGRVDHTDTQYF
NA	TRBV7-6	TRBJ2-2	NA	TGTGCCAGCAGCTTAGGACCGGGACTGCTTTTGGGGGAGCTGTTTTTT	CASSLGPGLLLGELFF
NA	TRBV5-1	TRBJ2-5	many	TGCGCCAGCAGCCCCCAGGGACTCCTCGGAAAAGAGACCCAGTACTTC	CASSPQGLLGKETQYF
TRBD2	TRBV6-1	TRBJ2-7	few	TGTGCCAGCAGTGACCAACTAGCGGCCTCCTACGAGCAGTACTTC	CASSDQLAASYEQYF
NA	TRBV4-2	TRBJ1-6	many	TGTGCCAGCAGCCAAGAGGGCAGGGACAATTCACCCCTCCACTTT	CASSQEGRDNSPLHF
TRBD2	TRBV18	TRBJ2-7	few	TGTGCCAGCTCACTAATCGTTGGGTCTAGCGGGAGCCACGAGCAGTACTTC	CASSLIVGSSGSHEQYF
TRBD1	TRBV19	TRBJ2-2	NA	TGTGCCAGTTTACGCCGGGACAGGGCGAACACCGGGGAGCTGTTTTTT	CASLRRDRANTGELFF
NA	TRBV20-1	TRBJ2-4	NA	TGCAGTGCTAGTATGGCTGTCCTAGCCAAAAACATTCAGTACTTC	CSASMAVLAKNIQYF
NA	TRBV7-2	TRBJ1-6	NA	TGTGCCAGCAGCGTACCTAATGCACGGCTCCGGGAAGATTCACCCCTCCACTTT	CASSVPNARLREDSPLHF
NA	TRBV10-3	TRBJ2-1	few	TGTGCCATCAGGCCGGCCGGGGACCGAAGCAATGAGCAGTTCTTC	CAIRPAGDRSNEQFF
TRBD1	TRBV5-6	TRBJ1-6	many	TGTGCCAGCAGAGTTCGGGACAGAAGTTCACCCCTCCACTTT	CASRVRDRSSPLHF
TRBD1	TRBV10-3	TRBJ1-2	NA	TGTGCCATCTGGGACAGCTATGGCTACACCTTC	CAIWDSYGYTF
NA	TRBV4-2	TRBJ2-1	NA	TGTGCCAGCAGCCAAGTAGAGGGGAATGAGCAGTTCTTC	CASSQVEGNEQFF
NA	TRBV20-1	TRBJ1-4	NA	TGCAGTGCTAGAGGGCAGGGCGGAAAACTGTTTTTT	CSARGQGGKLFF
NA	TRBV18	TRBJ1-1	NA	TGTGCCAGCTCACCCTTTGACAGGTCGGAAGCTTTCTTT	CASSPFDRSEAFF
NA	TRBV5-1	TRBJ1-4	many	TGCGCCAGCAGCGTCGGAGTAGGGAGACTGGTTGAAAAACTGTTTTTT	CASSVGVGRLVEKLFF
NA	TRBV18	TRBJ2-5	many	TGTGCCAGCTCACCCGCAGGGCAGGAGACCCAGTACTTC	CASSPAGQETQYF
TRBD2	TRBV6-1	TRBJ2-2	few	TGTGCCAGCGGGGGGGGACCGGATAACACCGGGGAGCTGTTTTTT	CASGGGPDNTGELFF
TRBD2	TRBV2	TRBJ2-7	NA	TGTGCCAGCAGTGCTAGCGGGAGCGGGACCTACGAGCAGTACTTC	CASSASGSGTYEQYF
NA	TRBV24-1	TRBJ2-3	few	TGTGCCACCAGAGATACGGGACGCACAGATACGCAGTATTTT	CATRDTGRTDTQYF
NA	TRBV18	TRBJ2-7	NA	TGTGCCAGCTCACAAGGACAGTCGATCCTTGGAGAGCAGTACTTC	CASSQGQSILGEQYF
TRBD2	TRBV11-1	TRBJ2-1	NA	TGTGCCAGCAGCTTAAGCGGGAGGGCCTGGGATGAGCAGCTCTTC	CASSLSGRAWDEQLF
NA	TRBV12-3/TRBV12-4	TRBJ1-1	many	TGTGCCAGCAGATACAGGGAGCGAGTCACTGAAGCTTTCTTT	CASRYRERVTEAFF
NA	TRBV9	TRBJ2-2	few	TGTGCCAGCAGCGTAGAAGATGGGGGCACCGGGGAGCTGTTTTTT	CASSVEDGGTGELFF
NA	TRBV24-1	TRBJ2-2	NA	TGTGCCACCGGCAGTGGGCTAGAACCCGGGGAGCTGTTTTTT	CATGSGLEPGELFF
NA	TRBV28	TRBJ1-1	NA	TGTGCCAGCAGGGGTTCGGGGTTTGAAGCTTTCTTT	CASRGSGFEAFF